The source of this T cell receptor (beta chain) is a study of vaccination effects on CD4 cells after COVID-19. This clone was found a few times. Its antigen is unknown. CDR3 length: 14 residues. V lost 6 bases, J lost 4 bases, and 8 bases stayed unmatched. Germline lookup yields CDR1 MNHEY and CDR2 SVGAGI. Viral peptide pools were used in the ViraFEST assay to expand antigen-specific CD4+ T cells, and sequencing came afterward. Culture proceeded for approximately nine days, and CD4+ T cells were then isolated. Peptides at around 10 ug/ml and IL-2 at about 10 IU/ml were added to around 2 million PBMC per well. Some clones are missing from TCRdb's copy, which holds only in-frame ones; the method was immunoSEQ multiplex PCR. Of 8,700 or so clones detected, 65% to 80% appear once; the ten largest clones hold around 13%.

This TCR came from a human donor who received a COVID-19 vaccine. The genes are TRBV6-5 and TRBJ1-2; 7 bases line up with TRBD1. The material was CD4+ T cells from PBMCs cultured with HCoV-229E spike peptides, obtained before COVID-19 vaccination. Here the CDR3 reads CASRGDRYVYGYTF. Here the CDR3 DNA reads TGTGCCAGCAGGGGGGACAGATACGTCTATGGCTACACCTTC.